A selection of T cell receptor beta chains follows, all from one sample in a study of OX40 agonist ivuxolimab in advanced cancers. Repertoires were generated with immunoSEQ multiplex PCR, while TCRdb's copy carries only in-frame clones and drops some. The table lists tens of thousands of clones, roughly 87% of them singletons. The sample consisted of CD4+ or CD8+ T cells sorted from blood, taken in a trial of the OX40 agonist ivuxolimab. These receptors all come from an adult with an advanced solid tumor such as melanoma, head and neck, liver or kidney cancer. CDR3s include the opening cysteine and the closing phenylalanine or tryptophan. The order of the fields is clone size, J gene, V gene, D gene, CDR3 protein, CDR3 DNA. The D gene is left open where the match is weak. The size entry is marked missing in some rows and otherwise reads once, few, many or a size class.

NA TRBJ1-2 TRBV27 NA CASGDGYGYTF TGTGCCAGCGGGGACGGCTATGGCTACACCTTC
NA TRBJ2-1 TRBV7-2 TRBD2 CASSPGGSQGEQFF TGTGCCAGCAGCCCGGGAGGTTCACAAGGTGAGCAGTTCTTC
NA TRBJ2-7 TRBV21-1 NA CASSKGTRDRARTNSYEQYF TGTGCCAGCAGCAAAGGGACTCGGGACAGGGCGCGCACCAACTCCTACGAGCAGTACTTC
NA TRBJ2-7 TRBV27 TRBD2 CASSMLSGGAYEQYF TGTGCCAGCAGTATGCTTAGCGGGGGAGCCTACGAGCAGTACTTC
NA TRBJ1-2 TRBV4-1 NA CASSQERVNYGYTF TGCGCCAGCAGCCAAGAGAGGGTTAACTATGGCTACACCTTC
few TRBJ2-7 TRBV10-1 TRBD2 CASSNLPGLAGVAEQYF TGCGCCAGCAGTAACTTACCGGGACTAGCGGGAGTAGCCGAGCAGTACTTC
NA TRBJ2-7 TRBV7-3 NA CASSSADVSSYEQYF TGTGCCAGCAGCTCAGCCGACGTGAGTTCCTACGAGCAGTACTTC
NA TRBJ1-4 TRBV6-1 TRBD1 CASSSGTGDEKLFF TGTGCCAGCAGTTCCGGGACAGGGGATGAAAAACTGTTTTTT
NA TRBJ2-7 TRBV18 TRBD1 CASSPGQGKYEQYF TGTGCCAGCTCACCGGGACAGGGGAAGTACGAGCAGTACTTC
once TRBJ1-6 TRBV6-1 NA CASRPPGYESPLHF TGTGCCAGCAGGCCTCCAGGGTACGAGTCACCCCTCCACTTT
once TRBJ2-3 TRBV10-3 NA CAISETEGDTQYF TGTGCCATCAGTGAGACAGAGGGAGATACGCAGTATTTT
NA TRBJ2-3 TRBV20-1 NA CSARWTSTQYF TGCAGTGCTAGATGGACAAGCACGCAGTATTTT
NA TRBJ1-1 TRBV2 NA CASSEATNWGAFF TGTGCCAGCAGTGAAGCGACGAATTGGGGAGCTTTCTTT
few TRBJ1-5 TRBV30 NA CAWSEGGRQPQHF TGTGCCTGGAGTGAGGGGGGAAGGCAGCCCCAGCATTTT
once TRBJ2-5 TRBV13 TRBD2 CASSLGLAGGGETQYF TGTGCCAGCAGCTTAGGACTAGCGGGAGGCGGTGAGACCCAGTACTTC
NA TRBJ2-7 TRBV6-5 TRBD2 CAIRPGLATSEQYF TGTGCCATCAGGCCGGGACTAGCGACGTCCGAGCAGTACTTC
NA TRBJ1-3 TRBV11-2 NA CASSKTTGPNTIYF TGTGCCAGCAGCAAAACTACAGGGCCAAACACCATATATTTT
NA TRBJ2-1 TRBV19 TRBD1 CASSTLLTGGAWYEQFF TGTGCCAGTAGTACTCTCCTGACAGGGGGCGCATGGTATGAGCAGTTCTTC
NA TRBJ2-1 TRBV7-8 NA CASSLARTATYNEQFF TGTGCCAGCAGCTTAGCCCGGACAGCGACCTACAATGAGCAGTTCTTC
NA TRBJ2-3 TRBV5-6 NA CASSPLPATDTQYF TGTGCCAGCAGCCCTCTGCCGGCCACAGATACGCAGTATTTT
NA TRBJ2-7 TRBV7-9 TRBD1 CASRVGQGSYEQYF TGTGCCAGCAGGGTTGGACAGGGCTCCTACGAGCAGTACTTC
NA TRBJ1-2 TRBV18 TRBD1 CASSPRQGREGYTF TGTGCCAGCTCACCTAGACAGGGGAGAGAGGGCTACACCTTC
NA TRBJ2-3 TRBV28 TRBD2 CASSLAGELTDTQYF TGTGCCAGCAGCCTAGCGGGAGAACTTACAGATACGCAGTATTTT
NA TRBJ2-7 TRBV19 NA CASSPGAGRNYEQYF TGTGCCAGTAGCCCAGGGGCAGGGAGAAACTACGAGCAGTACTTC
once TRBJ2-5 TRBV7-6 TRBD2 CASSPRLAAQETQYF TGTGCCAGCAGCCCCCGACTAGCTGCCCAAGAGACCCAGTACTTC
NA TRBJ2-1 TRBV18 TRBD1 CASSPPGQGFYEQFF TGTGCCAGCTCTCCGCCGGGACAGGGGTTCTATGAGCAGTTCTTC
NA TRBJ2-3 TRBV7-9 NA CASSFTGPGRLRDTQYF TGTGCCAGCAGCTTCACCGGCCCGGGACGCCTCAGGGATACGCAGTATTTT
NA TRBJ2-7 TRBV7-2 TRBD1 CASSLDRSAHEQYF TGTGCCAGCAGTCTGGACAGGTCCGCGCACGAGCAGTACTTC
NA TRBJ2-7 TRBV29-1 NA CSVEEAGDYEQYF TGCAGCGTTGAAGAAGCTGGGGACTACGAGCAGTACTTC
NA TRBJ1-2 TRBV16 NA CASSWDNSGGYTF TGTGCCAGCAGCTGGGACAACAGCGGTGGCTACACCTTC
NA TRBJ2-1 TRBV11-2 NA CASSLRTVDSYNEQFF TGTGCCAGCAGCCTTCGGACAGTCGACTCCTACAATGAGCAGTTCTTC
NA TRBJ2-2 TRBV4-2 TRBD2 CASSQREGLSGELFF TGTGCCAGCAGTCAGCGGGAGGGCCTTAGCGGGGAGCTGTTTTTT
NA TRBJ1-1 TRBV11-2 NA CASSLRRIMNTEAFF TGTGCCAGCTCCTTACGTCGGATCATGAACACTGAAGCTTTCTTT
NA TRBJ2-5 TRBV20-1 NA CSAREGETQYF TGCAGTGCTAGAGAGGGGGAGACCCAGTACTTC
few TRBJ2-1 TRBV7-8 NA CASSWYREINEQFF TGTGCCAGCAGCTGGTACAGGGAGATCAATGAGCAGTTCTTC
NA TRBJ2-1 TRBV20-1 NA CSASHNEQFF TGCAGTGCTAGCCACAATGAGCAGTTCTTC
few TRBJ2-3 TRBV29-1 NA CSVFGIWGNADTQYF TGCAGCGTTTTCGGTATTTGGGGGAATGCAGATACGCAGTATTTT
NA TRBJ1-6 TRBV7-9 TRBD1 CASSPTGLNSPLHF TGTGCCAGCAGCCCGACAGGGTTGAATTCACCCCTCCACTTT
NA TRBJ1-4 TRBV18 TRBD1 CASSPSGQGRHEKLFF TGTGCCAGCTCACCGTCCGGACAGGGGCGACATGAAAAACTGTTTTTT
NA TRBJ1-4 TRBV6-5 NA CASSYFLGSGALFF TGTGCCAGCAGTTATTTTTTGGGTAGCGGGGCCCTGTTTTTT
once TRBJ2-5 TRBV5-1 NA CASRSGLWGTQYF TGCGCCAGCCGCTCCGGGTTATGGGGGACCCAGTACTTC
NA TRBJ2-7 TRBV6-5 TRBD1 CASSYGNRGLNEQYF TGTGCCAGCAGTTACGGGAACAGGGGGCTAAACGAGCAGTACTTC
NA TRBJ2-1 TRBV7-3 TRBD2 CASSLTIGTKGNEQFF TGTGCCAGCAGCTTAACAATTGGGACTAAGGGCAATGAGCAGTTCTTC
NA TRBJ1-1 TRBV4-1 TRBD1 CASSPRQGTEAFF TGCGCCAGCAGCCCCCGACAGGGAACTGAAGCTTTCTTT
NA TRBJ2-1 TRBV7-7 TRBD2 CASSVAGGSNGQFF TGTGCTAGCAGCGTAGCGGGGGGTAGCAATGGGCAGTTCTTC
NA TRBJ2-5 TRBV2 NA CASSEGRSRETQYF TGTGCCAGCAGTGAGGGGCGATCGAGGGAGACCCAGTACTTC
once TRBJ2-1 TRBV28 NA CASSEGGVLNEQFF TGTGCCAGCAGCGAAGGAGGAGTATTGAATGAGCAGTTCTTC
NA TRBJ1-4 TRBV6-1 NA CASSVDSIDEKLFF TGTGCCAGCAGTGTGGACAGTATAGATGAAAAACTGTTTTTT
NA TRBJ2-7 TRBV6-1 TRBD2 CASNWREPYEQYF TGTGCCAGCAATTGGCGGGAGCCCTACGAGCAGTACTTC
NA TRBJ2-1 TRBV19 TRBD1 CASSLGQGVYNEQFF TGTGCCAGTAGTCTCGGACAGGGGGTTTACAATGAGCAGTTCTTC
NA TRBJ2-3 TRBV28 TRBD2 CASSTPPGTSGRALTADTQYF TGTGCCAGCAGTACACCCCCCGGGACTAGCGGGAGGGCCTTGACTGCAGATACGCAGTATTTT
NA TRBJ2-7 TRBV6-6 NA CATQWLEQYF TGTGCCACTCAGTGGTTAGAGCAGTACTTC
NA TRBJ1-2 TRBV5-8 TRBD1 CASTLTGSYGYTF TGTGCCAGCACTTTGACAGGGAGCTATGGCTACACCTTC
NA TRBJ2-3 TRBV7-3 NA CASSFRDPTDTQYF TGTGCCAGCAGCTTCCGGGACCCCACAGATACGCAGTATTTT
NA TRBJ2-3 TRBV2 NA CASSPMLNTDTQYF TGTGCCAGCAGCCCCATGTTAAACACAGATACGCAGTATTTT
NA TRBJ2-4 TRBV5-4 TRBD1 CASSMDRMGIQYF TGTGCCAGCAGCATGGACAGGATGGGCATTCAGTACTTC
NA TRBJ2-7 TRBV28 NA CASSFLRSSSYEQYF TGTGCCAGCAGTTTCCTACGGTCAAGCTCCTACGAGCAGTACTTC